This T cell receptor beta chain was observed in a study of blood T cell repertoires in COVID-19 (dated by TCRdb to 2020 to 2022). With respect to the entire study: Collaborator samples came from the United States, Italy and Spain and covered acute and convalescent phases of COVID-19. Where available, HLA class I and class II types were taken from metadata supplied by the sample provider and were not determined by assay-based typing. A de-identified subject ID, COVID-19 status, age in years and sex were almost always included in the sample metadata. The samples were drawn from the first 160 participants of the ongoing ImmuneRACE study and from 950 to 1,500 subjects provided by 6 global collaborators. Subjects who had been exposed to COVID-19, were actively infected with it, or had recovered from it provided the deeply sampled blood TCRbeta repertoires that made up the dataset. The material from the prospective study consisted of cDNA or gDNA derived from T cells, B-cell-depleted T cells, or PBMCs. The repertoires were released in a freely available public database meant as a resource for research on the immune response to SARS-CoV-2. Results the study describes overall, beyond this receptor: The amount of clinical and demographic metadata varied by source and participant and was provided uncurated.

In the case of this clone: This clone's antigen is unknown. The input lacks base qualities; no much larger clone sits a single base away.

Collaborating institutions collected whole blood in K2EDTA tubes following their own protocols. For TCRbeta analysis, collaborators shipped samples in one of three forms: frozen whole blood, isolated PBMCs, or DNA extracted from either of those sample types. From cysteine to phenylalanine, the CDR3 is 14 amino acids long. The read is trimmed to its CDR3 DNA, 42 bases read in frame from base 1. Via the germline V gene (reference sequence), CDR1 is SEHNR and CDR2 FQNEAQ. Trimming takes 8 bases from V and 0 bases from J, and the germline ends sit 14 bases apart. The immunoSEQ Assay, a bias-controlled multiplex PCR, was used to amplify TCRbeta CDR3 regions from genomic DNA. As for the original processing: Within the assay, amplification of reference gene primers was used to estimate how many nucleated cells each sample contained. To quantify the absolute abundance of each unique TCRbeta CDR3 rearrangement, sequence reads were collapsed and filtered. Productive Simpson clonality was computed per sample as the square root of Simpson's diversity index over productive rearrangements. This is the immuneACCESS table as TCRdb keeps it, with only in-frame sequences that have V and J called. A part of the clones is gone; compared with another copy, unresolved V genes explain less than half, and the rest is unexplained. The V and J calls and clone size come from that table; D and trimming were worked out from the DNA. This sample has 150,000 to 200,000 clones in its table, and more than 70% of those were observed once. The ten largest clones add up to about 6.3% of the sample.

This clonotype was sampled from a man in his forties with active or convalescent COVID-19. Sequencing was performed on peripheral blood. Recombination linked TRBV7-9 to TRBJ2-7, and the D gene may be TRBD2, 6 bases matching. The CDR3 reads as follows: CASSPWGDSYEQYF. The DNA is as follows: TGTGCCAGCTCACCTTGGGGGGACTCCTACGAGCAGTACTTC.